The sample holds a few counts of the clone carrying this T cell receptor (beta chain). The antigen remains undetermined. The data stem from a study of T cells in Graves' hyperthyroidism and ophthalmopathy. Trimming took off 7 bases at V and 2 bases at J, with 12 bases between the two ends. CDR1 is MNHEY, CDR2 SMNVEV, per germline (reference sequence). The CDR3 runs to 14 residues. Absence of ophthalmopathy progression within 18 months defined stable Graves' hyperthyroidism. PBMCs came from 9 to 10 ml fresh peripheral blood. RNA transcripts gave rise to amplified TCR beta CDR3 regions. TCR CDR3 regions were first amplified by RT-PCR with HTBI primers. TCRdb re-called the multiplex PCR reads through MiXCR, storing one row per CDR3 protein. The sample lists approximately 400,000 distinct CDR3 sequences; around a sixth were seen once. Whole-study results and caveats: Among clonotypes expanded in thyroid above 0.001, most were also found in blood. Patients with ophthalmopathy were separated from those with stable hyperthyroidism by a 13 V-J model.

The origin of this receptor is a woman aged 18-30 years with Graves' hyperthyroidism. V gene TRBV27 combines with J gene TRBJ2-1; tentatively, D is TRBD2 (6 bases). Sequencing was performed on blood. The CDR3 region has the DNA TGTGCCAGCACCGGCGGGAATACCTACAATGAGCAGTTCTTC. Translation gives CASTGGNTYNEQFF.